A selection of T cell receptor beta chains follows, all from one sample in a study of blood T cell repertoires in COVID-19. Profiled with immunoSEQ multiplex PCR; TCRdb holds only in-frame clones, not every one. The table records roughly 150,000 clones, 70% to 85% of them present only once. The specimen was PBMCs or T cells enriched from blood (not recorded which). These TCRs come from a woman in her 70s in a cohort exposed to, infected with or recovered from COVID-19 (not recorded which). CDR3s include the opening cysteine and the closing phenylalanine or tryptophan. The order of the fields is D gene, clone size, V gene, J gene, CDR3 DNA, CDR3 protein. D genes are given only for firm matches. For some rows the clone size is stated as once, few or many, or as a class when expanded; others skip it.

>TRBD1|-|TRBV19|TRBJ1-1
TGTGCCAGTAGTGCGACCGGGACAGGGATCACTGAAGCTTTCTTT
CASSATGTGITEAFF
>-|-|TRBV7-9|TRBJ1-4
TGTGCCAGCAGCTTAAGGAGGGACGAAAAACTGTTTTTT
CASSLRRDEKLFF
>-|-|TRBV2|TRBJ1-4
TGTGCCAGCAGTGACCGGGATTTCGGTGAAAAACTGTTTTTT
CASSDRDFGEKLFF
>-|few|TRBV11-2|TRBJ1-2
TGTGCCAGCAGCCAGGGCATAGGCGGGGGGGATGGCTACACCTTC
CASSQGIGGGDGYTF
>TRBD1|-|TRBV15|TRBJ2-3
TGTGCCACCAGCAGACCCACTTTGACGGGACAGGGGAAGAATACGCAGTATTTT
CATSRPTLTGQGKNTQYF
>-|-|TRBV7-9|TRBJ2-5
TGTGCCAGCAGCTTGAGCGAGGAGACCCAGTACTTC
CASSLSEETQYF
>TRBD2|-|TRBV11-2|TRBJ2-7
TGTGCCAGCAGCTTAGGCCCTAGCGGGAGGGCCTACGAGCAGTACTTC
CASSLGPSGRAYEQYF
>-|-|TRBV7-2|TRBJ2-2
TGTGCCAGCAGTTCACAGGGTCGCGCGAACACCGGGGAGCTGTTTTTT
CASSSQGRANTGELFF
>-|-|TRBV7-8|TRBJ2-7
TGTGCCAGCAGCTTCGTTTCGGGGGGCGGCTCCTACGAGCAGTACTTC
CASSFVSGGGSYEQYF
>-|-|TRBV2|TRBJ1-4
TGTGCCAGCAGTGAGACCGAAAGGGGAAAACTGTTTTTT
CASSETERGKLFF
>-|-|TRBV15|TRBJ1-5
TGTGCCACCAGCAGAGCCCCCGGGAGGGGAGACAATCAGCCCCAGCATTTT
CATSRAPGRGDNQPQHF
>TRBD2|-|TRBV5-4|TRBJ2-7
TGTGCCAGCAGCCCGGCGGGAGGACAATCCTACGAGCAGTACTTC
CASSPAGGQSYEQYF
>TRBD1|-|TRBV27|TRBJ1-1
TGTGCCAGCAGCTCGGACAGGGCGGTTGAAGCTTTCTTT
CASSSDRAVEAFF
>-|once|TRBV9|TRBJ2-1
TGTGCCAGCGGGTACCAACAGGGTGAGCAGTTCTTC
CASGYQQGEQFF
>TRBD1|once|TRBV19|TRBJ2-5
TGTGCCAGTAGTCAGGGACAGCCACAAGAGACCCAGTACTTC
CASSQGQPQETQYF